What follows describes a single T cell receptor (beta chain). Its antigen remains unidentified. The treatment is: approximately nine-day PBMC culture with coronavirus spike peptide pools or control peptides (ViraFEST assay). With fresh IL-2 medium, half the medium was replaced on days 3 and 7. Sequencing of DNA taken from cultured CD4+ T cells relied on the Oncomine TCR Beta short-read assay. TCRdb itself ran the PCR reads through MiXCR, one entry per CDR3 protein. The repertoire holds 12,000 or so distinct CDR3 sequences, roughly 61% seen once, with 13% in the top ten. This sample is drawn from a study of vaccination and CD4 T cells after COVID-19. Whole-study findings and limits: 304 of 307 vaccine-specific clones from convalescent patients were spike mono-reactive.

The CDR3 totals 15 residues. Germline V gene lookup returns CDR1 SGHRS and CDR2 YFSETQ. Trimming took 7 bases from V and 4 from J, leaving 15 bases between them. The receptor was isolated from a human donor who had recovered from COVID-19. The specimen sequenced was CD4+ T cells from blood, cultured in vitro. J is TRBJ1-6 and V is TRBV5-1; D gene unclear. The CDR3 bases are TGCGCCAGCGCCCTGGGTGAAGGGTATAATTCACCCCTCCACTTT. Protein sequence: CASALGEGYNSPLHF.